Reported below is one T cell receptor (beta chain). What it binds is unknown. These data belong to a study of T cell responses to AZD1222 COVID-19 vaccine. Study at large: Samples with a second dose at about 4 or about 12 weeks were pooled together.

Study-wide results and caveats: Among the donors, most were white British and more were female, and clonal diversity was possibly underestimated.

Assay used: immunoSEQ multiplex PCR; TCRdb lists only in-frame clones, some missing. The repertoire consists of approximately 26,000 clones, with approximately 88% occurring once and the leading ten covering over 1%. The germline V gene encodes CDR1 LGHDT and CDR2 YNNKEL (reference sequence). With V trimmed by 4 bases and J by 2 bases, 3 bases remained unmatched. The CDR3 spans 15 residues. The genes are TRBV3-1 (or the pseudogene TRBV3-2) and TRBJ2-1; 9 nucleotides line up with TRBD2. The receptor was derived from an adult in good health. The material sequenced was peripheral blood, taken on day 0 of AZD1222 vaccination. The chain's CDR3 is CASSRSGRPYNEQFF. CDR3 coding DNA: TGTGCCAGCAGCCGGAGCGGGAGGCCCTACAATGAGCAGTTCTTC.